Listed below are T cell receptor beta chains from one sample, sequenced in a study of molecular identifiers for immune sequencing clone quantification. TCRdb called the PCR reads again in MiXCR, with one record for every CDR3 protein. The sample yields about 510,000 distinct CDR3 sequences, about 22% seen once. Sequencing was done on a sample of naive CD8+ T cells from blood, with Jurkat cell RNA spiked in. The source of these receptors is a human donor in good health. Some libraries in this study had Jurkat cell RNA spiked in. The CDR3 runs from the conserved cysteine through the conserved F or W. A D gene is named only where the DNA matches it firmly. A row's size may be missing; if present it is once, few, many or a size class.

TRBD2 many TRBJ2-3 TRBV12-3/TRBV12-4 TGTGCCAGCAGTTCGGCGGGGGGGCCAGATACGCAGTATTTT CASSSAGGPDTQYF
TRBD1 few TRBJ2-7 TRBV7-9 TGTGCCAGCAGCTTAGGTTACGGACAGGGGGCCTACGAGCAGTACTTC CASSLGYGQGAYEQYF
- many TRBJ2-7 TRBV29-1 TGCAGCGTTGAGGGGAAAGGGTCCTACGAGCAGTACTTC CSVEGKGSYEQYF
TRBD1 few TRBJ2-2 TRBV6-2/TRBV6-3 TGTGCCAGCAGTTCAGACAGGGGGCGAGGAACCGGGGAGCTGTTTTTT CASSSDRGRGTGELFF
- many TRBJ1-1 TRBV9 TGTGCCAGCAGCGTAGGGGGGAAGCTGAACACTGAAGCTTTCTTT CASSVGGKLNTEAFF
- many TRBJ2-3 TRBV6-2/TRBV6-3 TGTGCCAGCAGTATAGCAGCGAGCCCGACAGATACGCAGTATTTT CASSIAASPTDTQYF
- - TRBJ2-1 TRBV2 TGTGCCAGCCTCCGCATAGGGGACGATGAGCAGTTCTTC CASLRIGDDEQFF
TRBD2 many TRBJ2-7 TRBV20-1 TGCAGTGCTAGAGAGAGAGGGACTAGCGGGGGAAGCTCCTACGAGCAGTACTTC CSARERGTSGGSSYEQYF
- - TRBJ2-5 TRBV15 TGTGCCACCAGCAGAGGAGGGGCCCCCACCCAGTACTTC CATSRGGAPTQYF
- - TRBJ2-7 TRBV4-1 TGCGCCAGCAGCCCCGGGGATCCCACAGGGAGCGAGCAGTACTTC CASSPGDPTGSEQYF
- many TRBJ1-1 TRBV5-1 TGTGCCAGCAGCTTAGAAGGCAGCACTGAAGCTTTCTTT CASSLEGSTEAFF
- - TRBJ2-7 TRBV25-1 TGTGCCAGCACGATGGGACGGATACCTCCACCACTTTCTTACGGGCAGTACTTC CASTMGRIPPPLSYGQYF
TRBD2 - TRBJ2-3 TRBV6-5 TGTGCCAGCAGGCCCCCCCCTGAGCTAGCGGGAGGCCCAGTAGATACGCAGTATTTT CASRPPPELAGGPVDTQYF
TRBD2 few TRBJ2-7 TRBV30 TGTGCCTGGAGTTTGGGAGCGGGAGTCGACGAGCAGTACTTC CAWSLGAGVDEQYF
TRBD1 - TRBJ2-7 TRBV6-5 TGTGCCAGCAGCCCTACTTACAGGGGCTACGAGCAGTACTTC CASSPTYRGYEQYF
TRBD1 many TRBJ1-2 TRBV11-2 TGTGCCAGCAGCCAACACAGGGGGCTGACTGGCTACACCTTC CASSQHRGLTGYTF
- - TRBJ2-1 TRBV13 TGTGCCAGCAGCGGCAGGGAGGAGGGCTACAATGAGCAGTTCTTC CASSGREEGYNEQFF
TRBD2 few TRBJ2-1 TRBV7-2 TGTGCCAGCAGCTTAGCGACCGGGACTAGCGGGAGCTACAATGAGCAGTTCTTC CASSLATGTSGSYNEQFF
- many TRBJ2-3 TRBV6-2/TRBV6-3 TGTGCCAGCAGCGAGGGTACAGATACGCAGTATTTT CASSEGTDTQYF
TRBD2 - TRBJ2-3 TRBV28 TGTGCCAGCAGTTTAAATTCTGGGCTAGCGGGAGGGCCGGGGGATACGCAGTATTTT CASSLNSGLAGGPGDTQYF
- many TRBJ2-7 TRBV4-3 TGCGCCAGCAGCCCTTACACGACCGGAGGTTACGAGCAGTACTTC CASSPYTTGGYEQYF
TRBD1 many TRBJ1-4 TRBV5-1 TGCGCCAGCAGCCCCAGGGGGCTTTGGGAAAAACTGTTTTTT CASSPRGLWEKLFF
- many TRBJ2-6 TRBV6-2/TRBV6-3 TGTGCCAGCAGTGGGTCTGGGGCCAACGTCCTGACTTTC CASSGSGANVLTF
- few TRBJ2-2 TRBV20-1 TGCAGTGCTAGAGATGTTAGGGTCGCGAACACCGGGGAGCTGTTTTTT CSARDVRVANTGELFF
TRBD2 many TRBJ2-7 TRBV7-9 TGTGCCAGCAGCGCCACCGGGACTATTGAGCAGTACTTC CASSATGTIEQYF
- few TRBJ2-2 TRBV12-3/TRBV12-4 TGTGCCAGCAGTCAAGCTCCCGGGGAGCTGTTTTTT CASSQAPGELFF
- - TRBJ2-3 TRBV6-6 TGTGCCAGCAGTAAAGGACAGTTTAGCACAGATACGCAGTATTTT CASSKGQFSTDTQYF
TRBD1 many TRBJ2-3 TRBV7-9 TGTGCCAGCAGCCGGGGACAGGGGAGCTTAGATACGCAGTATTTT CASSRGQGSLDTQYF
- few TRBJ2-1 TRBV7-2 TGTGCCAGCAGCCAGACAGGCTGGGAAAACTTC CASSQTGWENF
TRBD2 - TRBJ2-3 TRBV6-2/TRBV6-3 TGTGCCAGCAGCTCCGGACTAGCGGGGGGCACAGGTACGCAGTATTTT CASSSGLAGGTGTQYF
- many TRBJ1-4 TRBV3-1 TGTGCCAGCAGCCAAGTAGAACTCAGGGGTTATGGTGAAAAACTGTTTTTT CASSQVELRGYGEKLFF
- many TRBJ2-5 TRBV2 TGTGCCAGCAGTGACGGGACAAGACAAGAGACCCAGTACTTC CASSDGTRQETQYF
- many TRBJ2-7 TRBV28 TGTGCCAGCACCGATCCGGGACCGCACTACGAGCAGTACTTC CASTDPGPHYEQYF
TRBD1 - TRBJ1-2 TRBV10-3 TGTACCACAGGGACAGGGAGTGGCTACACCTTC CTTGTGSGYTF
- - TRBJ2-3 TRBV7-2 TGTGCCAGCAGCTTAGGTCGGACAGCGAAACAAGATACGCAGTATTTT CASSLGRTAKQDTQYF
TRBD1 few TRBJ1-4 TRBV5-6 TGTGCCAGCAGCTTGTCAGGGGGCGGTGAAAAACTGTTTTTT CASSLSGGGEKLFF
- many TRBJ2-3 TRBV6-2/TRBV6-3 TGTGCCAGCAGTTACGCCCGTAGCACAGATACGCAGTATTTT CASSYARSTDTQYF
- - TRBJ2-7 TRBV19 TGTGCCAGTAGCGACCCTCCCTACGAGCAGTACTTC CASSDPPYEQYF
- many TRBJ2-3 TRBV29-1 TGCAGCGCTCCGGGACATACCGAAGATACGCAGTATTTT CSAPGHTEDTQYF
- few TRBJ2-2 TRBV5-1 TGCGCCAGCACGCCAAACAGGGAGATGGCCGGGGAGCTGTTTTTT CASTPNREMAGELFF
- - TRBJ2-7 TRBV19 TGTGCCAGTAGTATAGATCTTTACGGGGGCCGGCTCGAGCAGTACTTC CASSIDLYGGRLEQYF
- many TRBJ2-7 TRBV29-1 TGCAGCCTACAAGCCCCACGGTCGGTAGAGGACGAGCAGTACTTC CSLQAPRSVEDEQYF